Presented here are 4 T cell receptor beta chains from one specimen sequenced in a study of T cell responses to AZD1222 COVID-19 vaccine. Generated by immunoSEQ multiplex PCR, the TCRdb table keeps only in-frame clones and is missing some. In the table there are fewer than 85,000 clones, about four fifths of which are singletons. The material was peripheral blood, obtained 28 days after the second AZD1222 dose. The source of these receptors is an adult who received the AZD1222 COVID-19 vaccine.

The chain links TRBV30 to TRBJ2-2; TRBD2 agrees at 12 bases. Germline CDR1 and CDR2: GTSNPN and SVGIG (reference sequence). The length of the CDR3 is 16 residues. The V segment lost 5 bases and the J segment 3 bases; nucleotides outside the gene matches: 7. CDR3 sequence: CAWPSRLAGDTGELFF. The CDR3 nucleotides read TGTGCCTGGCCCTCCCGACTAGCGGGGGACACCGGGGAGCTGTTTTTT.

The chain is built from TRBV13 and TRBJ2-2, with 7 bases matching TRBD1. The germline gives CDR1 PRHDT, CDR2 FYEKMQ (reference sequence). V lost 5 bases to trimming and J lost 0 bases; unmatched junction nucleotides: 3. The CDR3 runs 15 residues. Written as DNA, the CDR3 is TGTGCCAGCAGCGCCGGGACAGCGAACACCGGGGAGCTGTTTTTT. It yields the protein CASSAGTANTGELFF.

The chain couples TRBV5-1 to TRBJ2-7, with 9 bases matching TRBD2. The CDR3 sequence is 15 residues long. Germline V gene data show CDR1 as SGHRS and CDR2 as YFSETQ. The J segment lost 6 bases and the V segment lost 2 bases, leaving 9 bases of the junction unmatched. The CDR3 spells CASSFRLAEASEQYF. For the CDR3, the DNA is TGCGCCAGCAGCTTTAGACTAGCGGAGGCAAGCGAGCAGTACTTC.

The rearrangement links TRBV9 to TRBJ2-2, with no clear D. V was trimmed by 6 bases and J by 4 bases, leaving 10 bases between them. CDR3 length: 13 amino acids. In germline, CDR1 is SGDLS, CDR2 YYNGEE. The chain's CDR3 is CASKTGFTGELFF. The CDR3 DNA follows: TGTGCCAGCAAAACGGGTTTCACCGGGGAGCTGTTTTTT.